The 21 T cell receptor beta chains reported below all come from one sample, sequenced in a study of cytomegalovirus exposure and HLA in healthy donors. The primer mix had 60 Vbeta and 13 Jbeta primers. Data came from immunoSEQ multiplex PCR; TCRdb stores just in-frame clones and leaves some out. The sample has around 200,000 clones, 70% to 80% seen once. The sequencing input was PBMCs. The source of these receptors is a woman between 45 and 60 years old in good health and CMV-seronegative.

The chain recombines TRBV2 with TRBJ2-7, with TRBD2 matching 13 bases. Germline V lookup: CDR1 SNHLY, CDR2 FYNNEI. V lost 11 bases to trimming and J lost 6 bases; unmatched junction nucleotides: 7. The CDR3 length is 13 residues. CDR3 nucleotide sequence: TGTGCCGGCGGACTAGCGGGAGAGAGCGAGCAGTACTTC. This gives the protein CAGGLAGESEQYF. Full variable domain (outside the CDR3, taken from reference TRBV2 and TRBJ2-7): EPEVTQTPSHQVTQMGQEVILRCVPISNHLYFYWYRQILGQKVEFLVSFYNNEISEKSEIFDDQFSVERPDGSNFTLKIRSTKLEDSAMYFCAGGLAGESEQYFGPGTRLTVT.

This chain joins TRBV15 and TRBJ1-1; 8 positions agree with TRBD1. V trimming: 0 bases; J trimming: 5 bases; junction bases outside the gene matches: 5. This CDR3 has 15 residues. Germline lookup yields CDR1 LNHNV and CDR2 YYDKDF (reference sequence). Here the CDR3 reads CATSREGQVGTEAFF. For the CDR3, the DNA is TGTGCCACCAGCAGAGAGGGACAGGTGGGGACTGAAGCTTTCTTT.

This clone has only a few counts. The chain combines TRBV28 with TRBJ2-4, with a weak D call TRBD1 (6 bases). V was shortened by 8 bases and J by 3 bases, with 17 bases between the two germline ends. CDR1 MDHEN and CDR2 SYDVKM come from the germline V gene. This CDR3 is built from 15 residues. The CDR3 DNA follows: TGTGCCAGCTTTGCTGGGGGCTCAGGCAAAAACATTCAGTACTTC. Protein product: CASFAGGSGKNIQYF.

The rearrangement uses TRBV28 and TRBJ2-7, with 9 bases aligning to TRBD2. V lost 6 bases to trimming and J lost 2 bases; unmatched junction nucleotides: 8. The CDR3 covers 15 residues. The germline V gene has CDR1 MDHEN and CDR2 SYDVKM. CDR3 bases: TGTGCCAGCAGACCTGGACTAGCGAACCCCTACGAGCAGTACTTC. It specifies CASRPGLANPYEQYF.

V gene TRBV6-1 combines with J gene TRBJ2-7; D might be TRBD1 (6 bases). Germline V gene data show CDR1 as MNHNS and CDR2 as SASEGT. Trimming stripped 5 bases from V and 3 bases from J, with 11 bases between. This CDR3 region has 13 residues. The CDR3: CASSQPDSYEQYF. The CDR3 bases are TGTGCCAGCAGTCAACCGGACAGCTACGAGCAGTACTTC.

V and J are TRBV28 and TRBJ1-3; D possibly corresponds to TRBD1 (6 bases). V lost 7 bases and J 1 base, leaving 14 bases between the germline ends. Looked up from germline, CDR1 is MDHEN and CDR2 is SYDVKM. The CDR3 has 15 amino acids. The CDR3 coding sequence is TGTGCCAGCACTCAAGGGGGGGCGTCTGGAAACACCATATATTTT. It codes for CASTQGGASGNTIYF.

The chain uses TRBV7-8 and TRBJ2-7, with 9 bases lining up with TRBD1. The V gene end was trimmed by 4 bases and the J gene end by 4 bases; junction bases not matched to a gene: 17. The CDR3 has 18 residues. Germline V gene data show CDR1 as SGHVS and CDR2 as FQNEAQ. CDR3 sequence reads: CASSSLVIPGQGVYEQYF. The CDR3 DNA is TGTGCCAGCAGCTCTCTAGTAATCCCGGGACAGGGCGTATACGAGCAGTACTTC.

This chain uses TRBV5-5 with TRBJ2-7; D is unresolved. Trimming pared 4 bases from V and 2 bases from J, leaving 16 bases between. CDR3 length: 15 residues. In germline, CDR1 is SGHKS, CDR2 YYEKEE (reference sequence). DNA of the CDR3: TGTGCCAGCAGCCCAACCGCCGTGGCCACCTACGAGCAGTACTTC. As protein: CASSPTAVATYEQYF.

The chain couples TRBV9 to TRBJ1-4, with 10 bases lining up with TRBD1. Germline-derived CDR1 and CDR2 are SGDLS and YYNGEE. This CDR3 spans 14 amino acids. The trim removed 3 bases at V and 8 bases at J, leaving 4 bases unmatched. The CDR3 spells CASSAGQGGEKLFF. The CDR3 nucleotides read TGTGCCAGCAGCGCCGGACAGGGGGGGGAAAAACTGTTTTTT.

Concerning this clone itself: The junction shows a germline mismatch at one end, possibly a read error. J is TRBJ1-5 and V is TRBV7-8; D uncertain. The CDR3 is 15 residues long. Germline V gene data show CDR1 as SGHVS and CDR2 as FQNEAQ. CDR3 DNA sequence: TGTGCCAGCAGCTTAGATCGGTTGGGCAATCGGCCCCAGCATTTT. Translation: CASSLDRLGNRPQHF.

This chain connects TRBV6-5 to TRBJ2-1; 9 bases fit TRBD2. The germline V gene has CDR1 MNHEY and CDR2 SVGAGI. Trimming at V came to 8 bases and at J to 4 bases, leaving 6 bases not matched to a gene. The CDR3 is made up of 14 amino acids. In nucleotides, the CDR3 is TGTGCCAGCTCGAGTAGCGGGAGTTACAATGAGCAGTTCTTC. It encodes CASSSSGSYNEQFF.

This clone was observed once. The chain carries TRBV2 and TRBJ2-1; the match to TRBD2 covers 15 bases. Germline V gene data show CDR1 as SNHLY and CDR2 as FYNNEI. V was pared by 6 bases and J by 6 bases, with 12 bases of the junction left unmatched. The CDR3 totals 18 residues. CDR3 region: CASRGLAGGPSPGNEQFF. The CDR3 region has the DNA TGTGCCAGCAGAGGACTAGCGGGAGGGCCCTCTCCGGGCAATGAGCAGTTCTTC. Full variable domain (remainder filled in from reference TRBV2 and TRBJ2-1): EPEVTQTPSHQVTQMGQEVILRCVPISNHLYFYWYRQILGQKVEFLVSFYNNEISEKSEIFDDQFSVERPDGSNFTLKIRSTKLEDSAMYFCASRGLAGGPSPGNEQFFGPGTRLTVL.

The rearrangement links TRBV4-3 to TRBJ1-2, with D tentatively TRBD1 (5 bases). V dropped 4 bases and J dropped 4 bases, with 22 bases sitting between them. Germline CDR1 is LGHNA and CDR2 is YSLEER. This CDR3 region has 17 residues. Written as DNA, the CDR3 is TGCGCCAGCAGCCGCACTTCAGGGTCCAGAGACGCCTATGGCTACACCTTC. This encodes CASSRTSGSRDAYGYTF.

The genes are TRBV11-3 and TRBJ2-3; D possibly corresponds to TRBD1 (6 bases). The CDR3 has 16 residues. Trimming shortened V by 0 bases and J by 4 bases, and 14 bases separated the two germline ends. Germline lookup yields CDR1 SGHNT and CDR2 YENEEA. The CDR3 region is CASSLEARGRPDTQYF. The CDR3 bases are TGTGCCAGCAGCTTAGAAGCCAGGGGAAGACCAGATACGCAGTATTTT.

This chain links TRBV11-3 with TRBJ2-2; TRBD1 might be the D (6 bases). Germline V gives CDR1 SGHNT, CDR2 YENEEA. This CDR3 is built from 14 residues. V was shortened by 3 bases and J by 3 bases, with 8 bases between the two germline ends. This CDR3 reads CASSFGQYTGELFF. As DNA, the CDR3 is TGTGCCAGCAGCTTTGGACAGTACACCGGGGAGCTGTTTTTT.

This sequence joins TRBV6-1 and TRBJ1-5, with a tentative D call TRBD1 (5 bases). V lost 2 bases to trimming and J lost 8 bases, with 16 bases between them. CDR3 length: 15 residues. From germline, CDR1 is MNHNS and CDR2 SASEGT. CDR3 DNA sequence: TGTGCCAGCAGTGAACCCGCAGGGCCCATAGAGCCCCAGCATTTT. Its translation: CASSEPAGPIEPQHF.

A remark on this clone: Other DNA sequences in this sample translate to the same CDR3. CDR3 in amino acids: CASSADRPYEQYF. The CDR3 DNA is TGTGCCAGTAGCGCCGACAGACCCTACGAGCAGTACTTC. The gene calls are TRBV7-2 and TRBJ2-7; D could derive from TRBD1 or TRBD2 (5 bases each). This CDR3 is 13 amino acids long. Germline values: CDR1 SGHTA, CDR2 FQGNSA. V lost 9 bases, J lost 2 bases, and 14 bases lay in between.

The rearrangement joins TRBV10-3 to TRBJ1-2, with D perhaps matching TRBD1 (5 bases). This CDR3 contains 13 residues. CDR1 is ENHRY and CDR2 is SYGVKD in the germline V gene. V was clipped by 11 bases and J by 4 bases, with 17 bases between them. Here the CDR3 DNA reads TGTGCCGCCTCTCCAGGACAACTCTATGGCTACACCTTC. It encodes CAASPGQLYGYTF.

V gene TRBV5-1 combines with J gene TRBJ1-2; TRBD1 matches at 8 bases. CDR1 SGHRS and CDR2 YFSETQ come from the germline V gene. The CDR3 runs to 13 residues. After removal of 4 bases from V and 6 bases from J, the junction contained 5 bases not matched to a gene. The CDR3 DNA is TGCGCCAGCAGCCGGCAGGGGGCGAATGGCTACACCTTC. Translating it yields CASSRQGANGYTF.

This clone was detected once. The chain combines TRBV9 with TRBJ2-3, with D uncertain. V shed 4 bases and J shed 0 bases, with 15 bases lying between them. Germline CDR1 SGDLS, CDR2 YYNGEE. The CDR3 consists of 16 residues. The CDR3 region is CASSPRSTTSTDTQYF. The CDR3 nucleotides are TGTGCCAGCAGCCCCCGTTCGACAACCAGCACAGATACGCAGTATTTT. Based on the CDR3 plus reference TRBV9 and TRBJ2-3, the full variable domain is DSGVTQTPKHLITATGQRVTLRCSPRSGDLSVYWYQQSLDQGLQFLIQYYNGEERAKGNILERFSAQQFPDLHSELNLSSLELGDSALYFCASSPRSTTSTDTQYFGPGTRLTVL.

V is TRBV28 and J is TRBJ1-2, with 8 positions matching TRBD1. The CDR3 runs to 14 residues. V trimming: 2 bases; J trimming: 2 bases; junction bases outside the gene matches: 1. The germline V gene has CDR1 MDHEN and CDR2 SYDVKM. CDR3 protein: CASSLNRGNYGYTF. DNA of the CDR3: TGTGCCAGCAGTTTAAACAGGGGGAACTATGGCTACACCTTC.